One T cell receptor beta chain is described in this entry. What it recognizes is unknown. The observed sequence ends 3 residues before the CDR3 terminus, with the missing tail filled in from the germline J gene. The source of the sample is a study of T cells in women clearing cervical HPV infection. Turning to the study itself: Controls were women whose single incident HPV16 infection cleared within 12 months without precancer or cancer. Study conclusions and caveats: CIN3+ cases had significantly higher TCR richness than controls; evenness did not differ. Controls had more TRBV6-7 (0.16%) than cases (about 0.11%).

Average input was approximately 1,200 ng genomic DNA for immunoSEQ TCR beta CDR3 amplification. Here immunoSEQ multiplex PCR was the method, and the copy in TCRdb shows in-frame clones only, minus some. This repertoire comprises about 21,000 clones; its ten largest clones make up roughly 9%. The CDR3 covers 15 residues. V was clipped by 0 bases and J by 3 bases, with 12 bases between them. CDR1 SGHRS and CDR2 YFSETQ come from the germline V gene. This TCR was sampled from a woman aged 18 to 75 with a cervical HPV16 infection that either progressed to CIN3+ or cleared (not recorded which). Sequencing used blood buffy coat. V usage is TRBV5-1 and J usage is TRBJ1-2; D is unresolved. The CDR3 here is CASSLAGAEHYGYTF. CDR3 DNA (partial): TGCGCCAGCAGCTTGGCCGGAGCGGAGCACTATGGC.